This TCR beta chain was sequenced in a study of shared clonotypes between healthy human individuals. General observations from the study: Since donors were few, the genetic and exposure-history diversity represented was limited.

For this clone: Its antigen is unknown.

Germline trimming cut 3 bases from V and 1 base from J; bases unmatched to any gene: 2. Looked up from germline, CDR1 is LNHDA and CDR2 is SQIVND (reference sequence). CDR3 length: 15 residues. Each replicate PCR on the sorted subsets used 200 to 250 ng DNA (approximately 33,000 T cell genomes). Some clones are missing from TCRdb's copy, which holds only in-frame ones; the method was immunoSEQ multiplex PCR. The data show more than 550,000 clones, roughly 87% seen once. The receptor's source is a man aged 18 to 35 in good health. Some clones in this sample may be carry-over from other donors' samples. Sequenced material: memory CD8+ T cells from PBMCs. Subset indicated: CD45RO+ cells pooled with CCR7-negative TemRA cells. The rearrangement links TRBV19 to TRBJ1-1; 10 nucleotides agree with TRBD1. Here the CDR3 reads CASSIWDRGNTEAFF. The DNA for the CDR3 is TGTGCCAGTAGTATTTGGGACAGGGGGAACACTGAAGCTTTCTTT.